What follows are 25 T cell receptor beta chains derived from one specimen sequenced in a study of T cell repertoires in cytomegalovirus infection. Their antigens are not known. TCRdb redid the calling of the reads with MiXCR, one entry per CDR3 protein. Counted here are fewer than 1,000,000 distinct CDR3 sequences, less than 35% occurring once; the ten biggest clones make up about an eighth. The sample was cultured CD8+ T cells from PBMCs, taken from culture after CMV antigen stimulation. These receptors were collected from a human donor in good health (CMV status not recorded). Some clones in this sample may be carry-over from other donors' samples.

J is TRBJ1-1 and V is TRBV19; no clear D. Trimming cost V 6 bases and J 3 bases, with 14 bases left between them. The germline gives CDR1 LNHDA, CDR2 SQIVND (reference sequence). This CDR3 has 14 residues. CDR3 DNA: TGTGCCAGTAGCGGACGGGTAGGACACACTGAAGCTTTCTTT. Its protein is CASSGRVGHTEAFF.

The CDR3 DNA reads TGCAGTGCTAGAGATGAAGGAGTAGAGGGGGCGAGGTATCAGCCCCAGCATTTT. It yields the protein CSARDEGVEGARYQPQHF. The chain is built from TRBV20-1 and TRBJ1-5, with TRBD1 matching over 7 bases. J lost 5 bases, V lost 0 bases, and 16 bases had no gene match. This CDR3 has 18 residues. Germline CDR1 is DFQATT and CDR2 is SNEGSKA (reference sequence).

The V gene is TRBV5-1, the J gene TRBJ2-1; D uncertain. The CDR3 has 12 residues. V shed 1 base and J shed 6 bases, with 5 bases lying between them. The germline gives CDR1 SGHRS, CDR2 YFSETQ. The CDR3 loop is CASSLWTNEQFF. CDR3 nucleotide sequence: TGCGCCAGCAGCTTGTGGACCAATGAGCAGTTCTTC.

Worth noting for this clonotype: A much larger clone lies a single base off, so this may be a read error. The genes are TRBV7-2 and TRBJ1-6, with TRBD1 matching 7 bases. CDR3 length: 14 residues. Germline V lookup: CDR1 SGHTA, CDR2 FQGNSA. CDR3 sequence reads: CASSQGQFNPPLHF. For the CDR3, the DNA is TGTGCCAGCAGCCAGGGACAGTTTAATCCACCCCTCCACTTT.

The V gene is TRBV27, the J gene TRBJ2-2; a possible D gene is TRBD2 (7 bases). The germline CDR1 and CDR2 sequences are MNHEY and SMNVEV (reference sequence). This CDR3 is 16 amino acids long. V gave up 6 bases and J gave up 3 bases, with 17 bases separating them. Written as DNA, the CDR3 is TGTGCCAGCAGCCCTCGGTCGGGGGGCTACACCGGGGAGCTGTTTTTT. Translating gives CASSPRSGGYTGELFF.

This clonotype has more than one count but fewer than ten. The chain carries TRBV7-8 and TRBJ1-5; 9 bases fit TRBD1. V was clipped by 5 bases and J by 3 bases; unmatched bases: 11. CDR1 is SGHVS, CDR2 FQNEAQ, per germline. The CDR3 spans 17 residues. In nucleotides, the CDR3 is TGTGCCAGCAGCCATCCGCCGGGACAGGGAAACAATCAGCCCCAGCATTTT. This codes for CASSHPPGQGNNQPQHF.

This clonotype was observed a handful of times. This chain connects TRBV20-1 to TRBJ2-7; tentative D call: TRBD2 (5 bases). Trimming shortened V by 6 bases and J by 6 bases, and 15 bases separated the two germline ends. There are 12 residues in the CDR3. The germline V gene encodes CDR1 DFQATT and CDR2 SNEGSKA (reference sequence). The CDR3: CSAYAPGFEQYF. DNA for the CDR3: TGCAGTGCGTACGCTCCGGGGTTCGAGCAGTACTTC.

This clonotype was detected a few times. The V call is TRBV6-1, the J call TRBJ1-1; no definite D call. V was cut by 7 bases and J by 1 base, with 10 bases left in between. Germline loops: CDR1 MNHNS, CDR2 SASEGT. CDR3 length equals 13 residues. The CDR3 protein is CASMDGTNTEAFF. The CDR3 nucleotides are TGTGCCAGCATGGACGGAACGAACACTGAAGCTTTCTTT.

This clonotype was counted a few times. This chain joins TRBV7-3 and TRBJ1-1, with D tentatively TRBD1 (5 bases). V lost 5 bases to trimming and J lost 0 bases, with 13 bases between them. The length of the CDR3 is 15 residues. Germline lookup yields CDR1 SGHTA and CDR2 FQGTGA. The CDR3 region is CASSPLGELNTEAFF. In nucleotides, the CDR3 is TGTGCCAGCAGCCCTCTAGGGGAACTGAACACTGAAGCTTTCTTT.

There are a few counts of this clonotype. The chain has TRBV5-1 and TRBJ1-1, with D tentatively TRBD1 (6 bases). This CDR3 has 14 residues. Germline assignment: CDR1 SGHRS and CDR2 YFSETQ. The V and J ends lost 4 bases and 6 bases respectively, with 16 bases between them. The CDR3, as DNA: TGCGCCAGCAGCAAATTACAGGGACCCTCTGAAGCTTTCTTT. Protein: CASSKLQGPSEAFF.

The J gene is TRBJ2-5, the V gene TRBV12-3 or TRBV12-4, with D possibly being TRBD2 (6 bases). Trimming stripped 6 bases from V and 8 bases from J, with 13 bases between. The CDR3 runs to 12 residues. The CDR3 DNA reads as TGTGCCAGCAGAAATCCAGCGGGCACCCAGTACTTC. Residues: CASRNPAGTQYF.

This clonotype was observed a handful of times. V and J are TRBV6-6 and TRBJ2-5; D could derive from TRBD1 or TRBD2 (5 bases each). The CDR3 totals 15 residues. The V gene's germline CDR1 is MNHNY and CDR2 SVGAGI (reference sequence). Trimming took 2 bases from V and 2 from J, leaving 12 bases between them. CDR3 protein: CASSYEGQAQETQYF. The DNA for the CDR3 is TGTGCCAGCAGTTACGAGGGGCAAGCTCAAGAGACCCAGTACTTC.

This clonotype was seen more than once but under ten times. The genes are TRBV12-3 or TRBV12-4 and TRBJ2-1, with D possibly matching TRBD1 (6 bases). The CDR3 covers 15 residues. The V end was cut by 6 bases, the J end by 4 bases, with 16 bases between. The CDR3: CASSVAPGDYNEQFF. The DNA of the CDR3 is TGTGCCAGCAGCGTTGCCCCAGGGGATTACAATGAGCAGTTCTTC.

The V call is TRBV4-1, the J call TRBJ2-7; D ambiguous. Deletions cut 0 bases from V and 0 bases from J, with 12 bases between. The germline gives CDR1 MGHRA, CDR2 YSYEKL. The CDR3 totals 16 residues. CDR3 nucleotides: TGCGCCAGCAGCCAAGATATTTTATTTGGCTCCTACGAGCAGTACTTC. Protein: CASSQDILFGSYEQYF.

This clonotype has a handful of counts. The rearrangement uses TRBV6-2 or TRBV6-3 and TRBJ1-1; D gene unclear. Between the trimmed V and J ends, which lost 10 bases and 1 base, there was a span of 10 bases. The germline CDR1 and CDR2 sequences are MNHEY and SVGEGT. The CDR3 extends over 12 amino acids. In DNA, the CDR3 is TGTGCCATCCAGGCGGGGAACACTGAAGCTTTCTTT. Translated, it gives CAIQAGNTEAFF.

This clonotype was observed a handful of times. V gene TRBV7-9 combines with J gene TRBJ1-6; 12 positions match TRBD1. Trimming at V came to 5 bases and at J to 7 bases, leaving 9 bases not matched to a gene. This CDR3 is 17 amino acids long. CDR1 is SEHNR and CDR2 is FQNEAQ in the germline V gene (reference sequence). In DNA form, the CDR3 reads TGTGCCAGCAGCCCCCCGGGACAGGGGGCGGCGAATTCACCCCTCCACTTT. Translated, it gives CASSPPGQGAANSPLHF.

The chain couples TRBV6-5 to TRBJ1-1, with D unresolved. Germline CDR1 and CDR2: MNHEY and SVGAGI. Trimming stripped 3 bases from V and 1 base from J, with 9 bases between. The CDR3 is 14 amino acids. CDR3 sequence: CASSYGWENTEAFF. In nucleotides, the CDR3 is TGTGCCAGCAGTTATGGGTGGGAGAACACTGAAGCTTTCTTT.

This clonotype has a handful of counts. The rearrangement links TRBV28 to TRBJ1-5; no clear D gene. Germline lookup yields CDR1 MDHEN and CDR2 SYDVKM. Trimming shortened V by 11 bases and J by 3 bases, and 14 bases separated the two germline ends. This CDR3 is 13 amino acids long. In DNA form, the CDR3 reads TGTGCCGGAGGAAAGCAGGTCAATCAGCCCCAGCATTTT. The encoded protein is CAGGKQVNQPQHF.

This CDR3 reads CASSWDRAPNEQFF. CDR3 nucleotides: TGTGCCAGCAGTTGGGACAGGGCCCCCAATGAGCAGTTCTTC. This chain joins TRBV6-5 and TRBJ2-1; TRBD1 aligns across 9 bases. CDR3 length: 14 residues. Germline V gene data show CDR1 as MNHEY and CDR2 as SVGAGI. Trimming took 4 bases from V and 6 from J; bases not matched to a gene: 4.

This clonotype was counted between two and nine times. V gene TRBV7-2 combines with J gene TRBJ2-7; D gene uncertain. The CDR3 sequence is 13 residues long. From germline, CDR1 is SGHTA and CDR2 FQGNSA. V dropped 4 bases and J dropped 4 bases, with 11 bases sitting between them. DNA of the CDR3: TGTGCCAGCAGCTACGCCGAACCATACGAGCAGTACGTC. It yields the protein CASSYAEPYEQYV.

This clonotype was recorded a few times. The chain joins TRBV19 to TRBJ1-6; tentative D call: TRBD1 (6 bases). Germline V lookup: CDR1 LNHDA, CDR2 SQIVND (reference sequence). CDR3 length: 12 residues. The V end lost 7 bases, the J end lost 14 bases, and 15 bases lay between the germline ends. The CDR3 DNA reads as TGTGCCAGTAAACAGGGCCCTTCGTCCCTCCACTTT. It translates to CASKQGPSSLHF.

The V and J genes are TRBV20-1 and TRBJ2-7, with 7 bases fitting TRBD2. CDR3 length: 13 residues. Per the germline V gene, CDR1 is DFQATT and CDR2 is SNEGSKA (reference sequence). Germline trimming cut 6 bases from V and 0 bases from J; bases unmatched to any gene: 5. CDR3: CSARGGTSYEQYF. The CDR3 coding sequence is TGCAGTGCCCGCGGGGGAACCTCCTACGAGCAGTACTTC.

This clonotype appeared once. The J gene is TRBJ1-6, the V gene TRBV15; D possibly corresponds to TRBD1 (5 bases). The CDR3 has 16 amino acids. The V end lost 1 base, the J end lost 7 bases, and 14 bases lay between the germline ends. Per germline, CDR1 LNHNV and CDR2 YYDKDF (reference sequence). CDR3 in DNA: TGTGCCACCAGCAGAGGCCAGGGAGGCTTGAATTCACCCCTCCACTTT. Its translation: CATSRGQGGLNSPLHF.

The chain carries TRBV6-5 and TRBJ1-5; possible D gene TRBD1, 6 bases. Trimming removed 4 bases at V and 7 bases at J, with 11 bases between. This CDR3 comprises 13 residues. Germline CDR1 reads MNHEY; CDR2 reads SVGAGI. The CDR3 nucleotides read TGTGCCAGCAGTTCCGCCAGGGGACAGCCCCAGCATTTT. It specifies CASSSARGQPQHF.

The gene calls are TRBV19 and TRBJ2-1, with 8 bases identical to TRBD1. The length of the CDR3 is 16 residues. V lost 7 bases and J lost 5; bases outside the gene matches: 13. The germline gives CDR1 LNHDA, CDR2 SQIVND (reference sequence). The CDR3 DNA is TGTGCCAGTAACCAACTAGGGGACAGGCCAAACAATGAGCAGTTCTTC. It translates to CASNQLGDRPNNEQFF.